Reported below is one T cell receptor beta chain. Its antigen is unidentified. Trimming left V 5 bases short and J 2 bases short, with 15 bases between. The CDR3 runs to 15 residues. Germline values: CDR1 MNHNY, CDR2 SVGAGI (reference sequence). Participants comprised healthy donors of bone marrow. The sample comes from a study of cytomegalovirus exposure and HLA in healthy donors. Both 60 Vbeta primers and 13 Jbeta primers went into the PCR. Per the study methods: Later, an analysis found 80 million or so unique TCR beta chains, and roughly 9.9 million of these were shared. Measured with immunoSEQ multiplex PCR; TCRdb has only the in-frame clones, and not every one. D and trimming were read from the DNA, whereas the V and J calls and clone size are those reported in that table. Altogether about 80,000 clones are present, about four fifths being singletons, with the ten largest covering about a third.

Study observations and caveats: One cluster of highly shared sequence variants probably arose as a sequencing artifact. Testing in vitro showed a few CMV-associated chains specific for CMV antigens.

Sequenced input: PBMCs. V is TRBV6-6 and J is TRBJ2-5; unclear D gene. This TCR was recovered from a man in his fifties or sixties in good health and CMV-seropositive. The CDR3 here is CASSHTQQIQETQYF. DNA of the CDR3: TGTGCCAGCAGTCATACTCAACAGATACAAGAGACCCAGTACTTC.